The T cell receptor (beta chain) under discussion was sequenced for a study of T cells in Graves' hyperthyroidism and ophthalmopathy. RNA transcripts yielded amplified TCR beta CDR3 regions. First-round RT-PCR of the TCR CDR3 relied on the HTBI primer set. TCRdb called the multiplex PCR reads again in MiXCR, with one record for every CDR3 protein. The sample comprises about 510,000 distinct CDR3 sequences, 12% to 15% of which are singletons, and about 15% rests with the top ten. There are 13 residues in the CDR3. Germline V lookup: CDR1 LGHDT, CDR2 YNNKEL (reference sequence). Trimming stripped 1 base from V and 7 bases from J, with 10 bases between. The sample holds one count of this clonotype.

The clonotype comes from a woman aged 40 to 55 with Graves' hyperthyroidism. The source material was blood. This chain links TRBV3-1 with TRBJ2-5, with a possible D match to TRBD1 (6 bases). CDR3 sequence (DNA): TGTGCCAGCAGCCAAGGTCTAGGGGGGACCCAGTACTTC. This codes for CASSQGLGGTQYF.